Below are 19 T cell receptor beta chains sequenced from a single sample in a study of blood T cells in healthy people across ages. Next came a second PCR, run for about 6 to 12 cycles, which used a sample-barcoded 5' primer along with a J-beta primer mix. TCRdb passed the 5' RACE reads through MiXCR, listing each CDR3 protein once. This sample has 650,000 or so distinct CDR3 sequences, with 45% to 60% found just once. Material for sequencing was blood. These receptors all stem from a woman aged 80 or over in good health.

The chain employs TRBV7-8 and TRBJ1-2; TRBD1 matches at 7 bases. V shed 4 bases and J 0 bases; nucleotides not matched to a gene: 11. The CDR3 length is 17 residues. CDR1 and CDR2 (germline): SGHVS, FQNEAQ. The CDR3 DNA reads as TGTGCCAGCAGCTCTGGGACAGCGGACCTCACTAACTATGGCTACACCTTC. Residues: CASSSGTADLTNYGYTF.

The V and J genes are TRBV28 and TRBJ2-1; 10 nucleotides agree with TRBD1. The germline gives CDR1 MDHEN, CDR2 SYDVKM. The length of the CDR3 is 15 residues. Trimming at V came to 5 bases and at J to 5 bases, leaving 6 bases not matched to a gene. This CDR3 reads CASSIGTGVNNEQFF. CDR3 in DNA: TGTGCCAGCAGTATAGGGACAGGGGTTAACAATGAGCAGTTCTTC. Full variable domain (rest looked up from reference TRBV28 and TRBJ2-1): DVKVTQSSRYLVKRTGEKVFLECVQDMDHENMFWYRQDPGLGLRLIYFSYDVKMKEKGDIPEGYSVSREKKERFSLILESASTNQTSMYLCASSIGTGVNNEQFFGPGTRLTVL.

The rearrangement links TRBV6-6 to TRBJ2-5; no clear D gene. Germline loops: CDR1 MNHNY, CDR2 SVGAGI (reference sequence). The V end lost 2 bases, the J end lost 5 bases, and 9 bases lay between the germline ends. The CDR3 covers 13 residues. The CDR3: CASSYAWAETQYF. DNA of the CDR3: TGTGCCAGCAGTTACGCCTGGGCGGAGACCCAGTACTTC.

The table lists this clonotype with many counts. The V and J genes are TRBV5-1 and TRBJ2-7, with D possibly being TRBD2 (6 bases). The CDR3 has 16 residues. The ends were cut back, 4 bases at V and 0 bases at J, with 17 bases in the middle. Germline V CDR1 and CDR2: SGHRS, YFSETQ. The CDR3 loop is CASSPINAGTSYEQYF. The CDR3 DNA is TGCGCCAGCAGCCCGATCAACGCGGGGACCTCCTACGAGCAGTACTTC.

With regard to this clonotype: Just one base apart from a much larger clone, this may be a read error. This CDR3 is CASSSGGLAGRSSYNEQFF. The CDR3 coding sequence is TGCGCCAGCAGCTCTGGGGGACTAGCGGGGCGTAGCTCCTACAATGAGCAGTTCTTC. The chain recombines TRBV5-1 with TRBJ2-1; 13 bases agree with TRBD2. Unmatched junction bases numbered 9, after V lost 3 bases and J lost 0 bases. This CDR3 spans 19 amino acids. Germline assignment: CDR1 SGHRS and CDR2 YFSETQ.

Comments on this clonotype: Possible read error: a much larger clone is one base away. The rearrangement uses TRBV7-2 and TRBJ2-5; the D gene is possibly TRBD2 (5 bases). CDR1 is SGHTA, CDR2 FQGNSA, per germline. Trimming removed 5 bases from V and 4 bases from J, with 14 bases in between. CDR3 length: 14 residues. This chain's CDR3 is CASSGSGSGETQYF. In DNA form, the CDR3 reads TGTGCCAGCAGCGGAAGCGGCTCGGGAGAGACCCAGTACTTC.

The V and J genes are TRBV14 and TRBJ2-1, with D maybe TRBD2 (6 bases). The CDR3 spans 19 residues. Germline lookup yields CDR1 SGHDN and CDR2 FVKESK. The V end lost 1 base, the J end lost 1 base, and 20 bases lay between the germline ends. CDR3 amino acids: CASSQGGQRRGGSYNEQFF. The DNA of the CDR3 is TGTGCCAGCAGCCAAGGGGGCCAGAGGAGGGGTGGATCCTACAATGAGCAGTTCTTC.

Points on this clonotype: A much bigger clone sits one base away, suggesting this may be a read error. The chain carries TRBV10-3 and TRBJ2-6; D may be TRBD1 (5 bases). This CDR3 region has 14 residues. CDR1 and CDR2 from the germline V gene are ENHRY and SYGVKD. Trimming cost V 9 bases and J 4 bases, with 13 bases left between them. The CDR3 coding sequence is TGTGCCATAACGACAGTGCGGGGGGCCAACGTCCTGACTTTC. It specifies CAITTVRGANVLTF.

The rearrangement uses TRBV20-1 and TRBJ2-6; D is unclear. Trimming took 0 bases from V and 1 from J, leaving 10 bases between them. The CDR3 covers 16 residues. Germline loops: CDR1 DFQATT, CDR2 SNEGSKA (reference sequence). The CDR3 spells CSARDPRPSGANVLTF. DNA for the CDR3: TGCAGTGCTAGAGACCCCCGACCTTCTGGGGCCAACGTCCTGACTTTC.

The chain carries TRBV29-1 and TRBJ2-1; 8 bases map to TRBD2. V lost 5 bases and J lost 8; bases outside the gene matches: 8. The CDR3 covers 13 residues. CDR1 SQVTM and CDR2 ANQGSEA come from the germline V gene. In DNA, the CDR3 is TGCAGCGTTTCAGCGGGAGCGTTATATGAGCAGTTCTTC. This translates into CSVSAGALYEQFF.

This chain connects TRBV28 to TRBJ2-1; no clear D gene. Per the germline V gene, CDR1 is MDHEN and CDR2 is SYDVKM. The V gene lost 6 bases and the J gene lost 3 bases, with 21 bases spanning the gap. The CDR3 consists of 17 residues. CDR3 sequence: CASSPTGFQTVYNEQFF. As DNA, the CDR3 is TGTGCCAGCAGCCCAACGGGTTTCCAGACCGTCTACAATGAGCAGTTCTTC.

This chain joins TRBV24-1 and TRBJ1-2; possible D gene TRBD1, 5 bases. Trimming removed 4 bases from V and 1 base from J, with 12 bases in between. The CDR3 spans 15 residues. Germline V CDR1 and CDR2: KGHDR, SFDVKD. CDR3 DNA sequence: TGTGCCACCAGTGACACCGGGGGAGTTAACTATGGCTACACCTTC. It codes for CATSDTGGVNYGYTF.

The J gene is TRBJ2-5, the V gene TRBV29-1; D is perhaps TRBD1 (5 bases). Trimming pared 7 bases from V and 4 bases from J, leaving 10 bases between. The CDR3 length is 11 residues. CDR1 and CDR2 from the germline V gene are SQVTM and ANQGSEA. The CDR3 sequence: CSGQGLETQYF. CDR3 nucleotide sequence: TGCAGCGGTCAGGGATTAGAGACCCAGTACTTC.

The rearrangement uses TRBV2 and TRBJ2-7; 10 nucleotides match TRBD2. Germline CDR1 and CDR2: SNHLY and FYNNEI. V trimming: 7 bases; J trimming: 2 bases; junction bases outside the gene matches: 5. The CDR3 consists of 14 residues. CDR3 residues: CASKPGLATYEQYF. As DNA, the CDR3 is TGTGCCAGCAAACCGGGACTAGCGACCTACGAGCAGTACTTC.

This clonotype was recorded only once. This chain's CDR3 is CASSFPREGYTF. In DNA form, the CDR3 reads TGTGCCAGCAGTTTCCCCAGGGAGGGCTACACCTTC. The chain couples TRBV28 to TRBJ1-2, with D possibly TRBD1 on 5 matching bases. Trimming cost V 3 bases and J 8 bases, with 10 bases left between them. This CDR3 is 12 amino acids long. Per germline, CDR1 MDHEN and CDR2 SYDVKM.

This clonotype was found many times. This chain uses TRBV10-2 with TRBJ2-1; 11 bases fit TRBD2. The junction had 5 bases not matched to a gene; V was cut back by 4 bases and J by 9 bases. The CDR3 is made up of 14 amino acids. CDR1 and CDR2 from the germline V gene are WSHSY and SAAADI. Here the CDR3 reads CASSVLAGGFEQFF. As DNA, the CDR3 is TGCGCCAGCAGTGTGTTAGCGGGAGGGTTTGAGCAGTTCTTC.

The table lists this clonotype with a few counts. The chain combines TRBV2 with TRBJ1-1, with TRBD1 matching 7 bases. The CDR3 is 15 residues long. After removal of 10 bases from V and 1 base from J, the junction contained 12 bases not matched to a gene. The V gene's germline CDR1 is SNHLY and CDR2 FYNNEI. The CDR3 DNA is TGTGCCACCGACTCAAACAGGGGTGGGAACACTGAAGCTTTCTTT. Amino acids: CATDSNRGGNTEAFF.

This clonotype was recorded at least ten times. The chain couples TRBV11-2 to TRBJ2-1; TRBD2 matches 9 bases. V shed 5 bases, J shed 7 bases, and the junction held 9 bases outside the gene matches. Germline CDR1 and CDR2: SGHAT and FQNNGV. CDR3 size: 15 residues. CDR3 in DNA: TGTGCCAGCAGCGTCCGACTAGCGGAGAGGAATGAGCAGTTCTTC. It translates to CASSVRLAERNEQFF.

The chain employs TRBV7-3 and TRBJ2-1; no definite D call. The length of the CDR3 is 14 residues. V lost 4 bases to trimming and J lost 7 bases, with 14 bases between them. The germline CDR1 and CDR2 sequences are SGHTA and FQGTGA. In nucleotides, the CDR3 is TGTGCCAGCAGCTCCCTCGGGTCCGCAAATGAGCAGTTCTTC. It is translated as CASSSLGSANEQFF.